The 9 T cell receptor beta chains below were found in one sample sequenced in a study of blood T cell repertoires in COVID-19. Using immunoSEQ multiplex PCR, the repertoire was profiled, and TCRdb retains in-frame clones only, with some absent. The profile shows 200,000 to 250,000 clones, 75% to 85% of them singletons. The material sequenced was peripheral blood. The receptor source for this set is a woman aged 25-40 years with COVID-19, enrolled during active disease.

V is TRBV7-6 and J is TRBJ2-7; 9 bases are shared with TRBD1. Germline loops: CDR1 SGHVS, CDR2 FNYEAQ. This CDR3 spans 15 amino acids. The J segment lost 2 bases and the V segment lost 5 bases, leaving 7 bases of the junction unmatched. The CDR3 DNA is TGTGCCAGCAGCCCACAGGGGGCTCATCCCTACGAGCAGTACTTC. As protein: CASSPQGAHPYEQYF.

This rearrangement joins TRBV5-1 to TRBJ1-1; maybe TRBD1 (6 bases). From germline, CDR1 is SGHRS and CDR2 YFSETQ. V was clipped by 2 bases and J by 1 base, with 12 bases between them. The CDR3 loop spans 15 amino acids. The CDR3 region has the DNA TGCGCCAGCAGCTTACTACAGGGTACGAACACTGAAGCTTTCTTT. This gives the protein CASSLLQGTNTEAFF.

The chain uses TRBV19 and TRBJ2-3; D is undetermined. The germline V and J ends were trimmed by 11 bases and 2 bases, with 23 bases remaining between them. The CDR3 sequence is 16 residues long. The germline CDR1 and CDR2 sequences are LNHDA and SQIVND (reference sequence). The CDR3 loop is CAASSSPTAFTDTQYF. The DNA of the CDR3 is TGTGCCGCCAGTAGTAGCCCCACGGCCTTCACAGATACGCAGTATTTT.

The CDR3 here is CASSEEAGTYEQYF. Here the CDR3 DNA reads TGTGCCAGCAGTGAAGAAGCGGGGACCTACGAGCAGTACTTC. The chain uses TRBV2 and TRBJ2-7, with 7 positions matching TRBD2. The CDR3 has 14 residues. Trimming cost V 1 base and J 2 bases; bases outside gene matches: 2. Germline-derived CDR1 and CDR2 are SNHLY and FYNNEI.

This clone was counted once. This sample includes further DNA sequences coding for the same CDR3. V usage is TRBV12-3 or TRBV12-4 and J usage is TRBJ2-7, with D tentatively TRBD1 (5 bases). Trimming took 5 bases from V and 3 from J, leaving 8 bases between them. CDR3 length: 12 residues. CDR3 loop: CASSSDSYEQYF. The CDR3, as DNA: TGTGCCAGCAGTAGCGACAGCTACGAGCAGTACTTC.

The V call is TRBV6-2 or TRBV6-3, the J call TRBJ2-7, with 7 bases matching TRBD2. CDR3 size: 12 residues. Germline V CDR1 and CDR2: MNHEY, SVGEGT. V dropped 2 bases and J dropped 8; count of bases not matched to a gene: 3. CDR3 region: CASSYGDYKQYF. The CDR3 DNA reads TGTGCCAGCAGTTACGGGGACTATAAGCAGTACTTC.

The CDR3 coding sequence is TGCGCCAGCAGCTTGGCCAGGGAAACCTATGGCTACACCTTC. Its protein is CASSLARETYGYTF. The genes are TRBV5-1 and TRBJ1-2; possibly TRBD1 for D (5 bases). The germline V and J ends were trimmed by 0 bases and 4 bases, with 10 bases remaining between them. The CDR3 sequence is 14 residues long. Looked up from germline, CDR1 is SGHRS and CDR2 is YFSETQ.

The V call is TRBV7-9, the J call TRBJ1-2, with D perhaps TRBD1 (5 bases). CDR1 and CDR2 (germline): SEHNR, FQNEAQ (reference sequence). V was clipped by 2 bases and J by 7 bases, with 17 bases between them. The CDR3 extends over 15 amino acids. The CDR3 loop reads CASSLSGGSVGGYTF. Written as DNA, the CDR3 is TGTGCCAGCAGCTTATCCGGGGGAAGCGTAGGTGGCTACACCTTC.

The V call is TRBV7-6, the J call TRBJ2-4, with a possible D match to TRBD1 (6 bases). The CDR3 contains 18 residues. Germline-derived CDR1 and CDR2 are SGHVS and FNYEAQ. Trimming removed 1 base at V and 2 bases at J, with 18 bases between. The CDR3 DNA reads as TGTGCCAGCAGCTTAGTTTCCACCACAGGACAGTCCAAAAACATTCAGTACTTC. Translated: CASSLVSTTGQSKNIQYF.